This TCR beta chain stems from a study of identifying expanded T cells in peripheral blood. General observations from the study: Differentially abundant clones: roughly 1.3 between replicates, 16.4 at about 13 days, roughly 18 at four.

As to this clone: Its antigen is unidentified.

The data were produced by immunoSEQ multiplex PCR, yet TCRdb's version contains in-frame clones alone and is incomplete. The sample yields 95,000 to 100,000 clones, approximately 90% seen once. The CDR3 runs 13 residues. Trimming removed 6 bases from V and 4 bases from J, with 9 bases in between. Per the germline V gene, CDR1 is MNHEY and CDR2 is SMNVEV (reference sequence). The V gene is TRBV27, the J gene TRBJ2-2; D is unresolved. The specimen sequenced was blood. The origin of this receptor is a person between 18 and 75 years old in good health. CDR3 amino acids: CASRTRRTGELFF. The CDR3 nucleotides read TGTGCCAGCAGAACCCGGCGCACCGGGGAGCTGTTTTTT.